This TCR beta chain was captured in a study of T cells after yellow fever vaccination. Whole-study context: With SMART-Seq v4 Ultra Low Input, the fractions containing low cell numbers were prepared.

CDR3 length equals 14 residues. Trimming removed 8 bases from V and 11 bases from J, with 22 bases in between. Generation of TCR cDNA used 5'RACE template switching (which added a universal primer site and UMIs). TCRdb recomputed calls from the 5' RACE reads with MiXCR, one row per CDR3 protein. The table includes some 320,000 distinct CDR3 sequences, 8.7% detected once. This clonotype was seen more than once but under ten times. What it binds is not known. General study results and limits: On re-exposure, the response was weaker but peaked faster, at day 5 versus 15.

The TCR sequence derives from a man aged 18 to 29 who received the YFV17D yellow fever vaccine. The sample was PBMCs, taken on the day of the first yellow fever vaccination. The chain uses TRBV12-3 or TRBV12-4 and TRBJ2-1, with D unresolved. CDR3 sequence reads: CASAQNNDFAKQFF. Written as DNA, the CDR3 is TGTGCCAGCGCACAGAATAATGACTTTGCTAAGCAGTTCTTC.